This T cell receptor (beta chain) stems from a study of graft-versus-host responses after intestinal transplantation (dated by TCRdb to the early 2020s). Some background on the complete study: Multivisceral, liver-intestinal, or isolated intestinal transplants were received by the recipients. Every recipient was given anti-thymocyte globulin induction, followed by roughly 3 years of maintenance tacrolimus and steroids. After intestinal transplantation, graft-versus-host and host-versus-graft alloreactive T cell clones in the graft, circulation and bone marrow were tracked using bulk TCR-beta CDR3 sequencing. Alloreactive clones were identified by sequencing pre-transplant mixed lymphocyte reaction products and comparing these products with unstimulated pre-transplant donor and recipient T cells. The cohort enrolled 24 intestinal transplant recipients, one of whom was a retransplant, and 3 patients without pretransplant specimens were excluded. A peak of at least 4% donor T cells among recipient peripheral blood mononuclear cells was the definition used for donor T cell macrochimerism. Rather than going through the commercial service, samples from a few later patients were sequenced in-house on an Illumina MiSeq and processed with MiXCR. The paper's findings and limits, for the study overall: Early after transplant, declines in HvG clones were associated with peak levels of circulating GvH clones. The conclusions were limited by the relatively low number and heterogeneity of the intestinal transplant patients. GvH clones turned up in recipient bone marrow, with some appearing earlier in ileal mucosa or blood, a pattern consistent with an intestinal mucosal origin. High GvH to HvG T cell clonal ratios were observed in the allografts of patients with donor T cell macrochimerism.

Blood samples were collected up to 4 times in the first month after transplant and then at least monthly when available. Library method: the immunoSEQ multiplex PCR assay. Adaptive Biotechnologies carried out high-throughput TCR-beta CDR3 sequencing of genomic DNA for most patients. The authors' analysis ran thus. TCR sequencing data were retrieved from Adaptive's ImmunoSEQ software for some 19 patients, whereas three other patients were processed with MiXCR and VDJtools. Because the origin of CDR3 nucleotide sequences shared between donor and recipient could not be assigned, those sequences were removed. To count as alloreactive, a clone needed at least 2-fold expansion over unstimulated cells and a minimum CFSE-low frequency of 0.002% (template counts) or 0.001% (read counts). A clone was considered mappable if detected in the sequenced pre-transplant spleen, lymph node, or MLR CFSE-low populations of the donor or recipient. Cumulative frequency of alloreactive clones was calculated as a percentage of all sequences weighted by copy number. TCRdb obtained this table from immuneACCESS and retained in-frame rearrangements with V and J assigned. These tables miss some clones; where compared with another copy, unresolved V genes account for less than half of the shortfall, and the remainder is unexplained. The DNA was the basis for D and trimming; V, J and clone size are from that table. The sample includes about 10,000 clones, with roughly 92% observed a single time. Of the sample, approximately 3.6% is held by the ten largest clones.

The CDR3 numbers 13 residues from cysteine through phenylalanine. Only the CDR3 part of the read is kept: 39 bases, read in frame from the first base. Trimming takes 0 bases off V and 6 bases off J; junction bases not matched to a gene: 0. The germline V gene sets CDR1 to SGHDT and CDR2 to YYEEEE. This clone was observed a handful of times. Its binding antigen is unknown. No much larger clone is present one base from it, and per-base qualities are unavailable. The sequencing here drew on PBMCs, taken roughly six weeks after intestinal transplantation. The source is a human patient who received an intestinal transplant, so some T cells may come from the graft donor. The rearrangement joined TRBV5-6 to TRBJ1-5; TRBD1 matches 7 bases in the middle. The DNA sequence follows: TGTGCCAGCAGCTTGGGACAGGGTCAGCCCCAGCATTTT. Translated, it gives CASSLGQGQPQHF.